This T cell receptor beta chain was documented in a study of blood T cell repertoires in COVID-19 (dated by TCRdb to the early 2020s). Describing the broader study: The collaborator samples originated in the United States, Italy and Spain and spanned the acute and convalescent phases of COVID-19. The material from the prospective study consisted of cDNA or gDNA derived from T cells, B-cell-depleted T cells, or PBMCs. The samples were drawn from two sources: the first 160 participants of the ongoing ImmuneRACE study, and about 1,300 subjects contributed by 6 global collaborators. The repertoires were made available in a free public database intended to serve as a resource for research on the immune response to SARS-CoV-2. HLA class I and class II types, where available, came from metadata supplied by the sample provider rather than from assay-based typing. A de-identified subject ID, COVID-19 status, age in years and sex were almost always included in the sample metadata. Subjects who had been exposed to COVID-19, were actively infected with it, or had recovered from it provided the deeply sampled blood TCRbeta repertoires that made up the dataset.

TCRbeta CDR3 regions were amplified from genomic DNA using the immunoSEQ Assay, a bias-controlled multiplex PCR. Turning to the authors' computational methods: The number of nucleated cells in each sample was estimated by amplification of reference gene primers within the assay. Sequence reads were collapsed and filtered to measure the absolute abundance of every unique TCRbeta CDR3 rearrangement. For each sample, productive Simpson clonality was calculated by taking the square root of Simpson's diversity index across productive rearrangements. TCRdb carries this immuneACCESS record with in-frame sequences only. Its versions omit some clonotypes, under half of them owing to an unresolved V gene in the studies checked, with the rest unexplained. V, J and clone size were drawn from that table, and D and trimming were deduced from the DNA. In all, the sample holds roughly 100,000 clones, and approximately 92% of those were seen once. 4.2% of the sample goes to the ten largest clones.

The germline V gene supplies CDR1 MNHEY and CDR2 SVGAGI. Spanning cysteine to phenylalanine, the CDR3 consists of 15 amino acids. Only the CDR3 DNA stays, 45 bases, in frame from base 1. V is cut back by 6 bases and J by 2 bases, with 6 bases in the junction unmatched. What the work shows at the level of the full study, not this receptor alone: How much clinical and demographic metadata was included differed by source and by participant, and the metadata was provided uncurated.

With regard to this clone: Its antigen remains undetermined. Per-nucleotide qualities are absent, and no much larger clonotype sits a single base away.

The collaborating institutions used their own protocols to collect whole blood in K2EDTA tubes. For TCRbeta analysis, collaborators shipped samples in one of three forms: frozen whole blood, isolated PBMCs, or DNA extracted from either of those sample types. Recombination linked TRBV6-5 to TRBJ1-1; 10 bases in between match TRBD1. The clonotype comes from a man aged 18 to 30 with acute or convalescent COVID-19. The sequencing input was peripheral blood. The nucleotide sequence reads TGTGCCAGCAGATTAAGACAGGGGGCCAACACTGAAGCTTTCTTT. Its protein reads: CASRLRQGANTEAFF.